The rows below give T cell receptor beta chains drawn from one sample of a study of cytomegalovirus exposure and HLA in healthy donors. Data came from immunoSEQ multiplex PCR; TCRdb stores just in-frame clones and leaves some out. The table has some 98,000 clones, over 60% seen once; the top ten hold less than 10%. The sample was PBMCs. The receptors stem from a female donor in good health and CMV-seronegative. CDR3s include the opening cysteine and the closing phenylalanine or tryptophan. A D gene is named only where the DNA matches it firmly. The listing skips clone size in some rows; elsewhere it reads once, few, many or a size class.

J gene,clone size,V gene,D gene,CDR3 protein,CDR3 DNA
TRBJ1-1,once,TRBV7-9,-,CASSVAIGGTEAFF,TGTGCCAGCAGCGTAGCCATAGGGGGCACTGAAGCTTTCTTT
TRBJ2-7,-,TRBV7-3,-,CASSDSRSYEQYF,TGTGCCAGCAGTGACAGCCGATCCTACGAGCAGTACTTC
TRBJ2-3,few,TRBV5-4,TRBD2,CASSPRSAGGPGDTQYF,TGTGCCAGCAGCCCTCGGAGTGCGGGGGGGCCGGGAGATACGCAGTATTTT
TRBJ2-5,-,TRBV7-8,TRBD1,CASSPQGRQETQYF,TGTGCCAGCAGCCCACAGGGGCGCCAAGAGACCCAGTACTTC
TRBJ1-2,-,TRBV11-2,-,CASSLVAGAFGYGYTF,TGTGCCAGCAGCTTAGTAGCAGGGGCGTTTGGCTATGGCTACACCTTC
TRBJ2-3,-,TRBV28,-,CASRSPSTDTQYF,TGTGCCAGCAGGAGTCCTAGCACAGATACGCAGTATTTT
TRBJ2-7,-,TRBV19,-,CASSFGSTYEQYF,TGTGCCAGTAGTTTTGGCAGTACCTACGAGCAGTACTTC
TRBJ1-1,-,TRBV5-1,-,CASSFGGNTEAFF,TGCGCCAGCAGCTTCGGCGGGAACACTGAAGCTTTCTTT
TRBJ1-2,-,TRBV28,TRBD1,CASSSGTGAIGYTF,TGTGCCAGCAGTTCCGGGACAGGGGCTATTGGCTACACCTTC
TRBJ2-7,few,TRBV14,-,CASSHQGGGSEQYF,TGTGCCAGCAGCCACCAGGGGGGCGGTTCCGAGCAGTACTTC
TRBJ1-5,-,TRBV19,TRBD1,CASSRTGVNQPQHF,TGTGCCAGTAGTAGGACAGGAGTCAATCAGCCCCAGCATTTT
TRBJ2-5,-,TRBV28,-,CASSLYIGGYQETQYF,TGTGCCAGCAGTTTATATATTGGGGGGTACCAAGAGACCCAGTACTTC
TRBJ2-2,-,TRBV10-3,TRBD2,CAINLSGRSGELFF,TGTGCCATCAACCTTAGCGGGAGGTCCGGGGAGCTGTTTTTT
TRBJ1-1,-,TRBV27,TRBD1,CASRRGGGNTEAFF,TGTGCCAGCAGGAGAGGGGGCGGGAACACTGAAGCTTTCTTT
TRBJ2-7,-,TRBV4-3,-,CASSQDSRPGYEQYF,TGCGCCAGCAGCCAAGATAGCCGCCCGGGCTACGAGCAGTACTTC
TRBJ1-5,-,TRBV19,TRBD1,CASSMGLAGGTPQHF,TGCGCCAGTAGTATGGGATTGGCAGGGGGCACGCCCCAGCATTTT
TRBJ2-3,-,TRBV7-2,-,CASSGTGGADTQYF,TGTGCCAGCAGCGGGACGGGGGGCGCGGATACGCAGTATTTT
TRBJ2-1,-,TRBV19,-,CASSIAGYNEQFF,TGTGCCAGTAGTATAGCGGGGTATAATGAGCAGTTCTTC
TRBJ1-3,-,TRBV5-6,TRBD1,CASNFGTGFGNTIYF,TGTGCCAGCAACTTCGGGACAGGCTTTGGAAACACCATATATTTT
TRBJ2-3,-,TRBV5-6,-,CASSLFGGTSTDTQYF,TGTGCCAGCAGCTTGTTTGGCGGGACTAGCACAGATACGCAGTATTTT
TRBJ1-4,medium-sized,TRBV5-1,-,CASSSRPLSWTDEKLFF,TGCGCCAGCAGCTCGCGACCCTTAAGTTGGACAGACGAAAAACTGTTTTTT
TRBJ2-3,-,TRBV5-6,-,CASSFPAGTDTQYF,TGTGCCAGCAGCTTTCCAGCGGGCACAGATACGCAGTATTTT
TRBJ1-1,-,TRBV10-2,-,CASSESWEGTEAFF,TGCGCCAGCAGTGAGTCGTGGGAGGGCACTGAAGCTTTCTTT
TRBJ2-7,-,TRBV5-1,-,CASSLGGGKGYEQYF,TGCGCCAGCAGCTTGGGTGGCGGGAAAGGATACGAGCAGTACTTC
TRBJ2-7,-,TRBV15,TRBD2,CATSRARALRGAYEQYF,TGTGCCACCAGCAGAGCGAGGGCCTTGCGGGGGGCCTACGAGCAGTACTTC